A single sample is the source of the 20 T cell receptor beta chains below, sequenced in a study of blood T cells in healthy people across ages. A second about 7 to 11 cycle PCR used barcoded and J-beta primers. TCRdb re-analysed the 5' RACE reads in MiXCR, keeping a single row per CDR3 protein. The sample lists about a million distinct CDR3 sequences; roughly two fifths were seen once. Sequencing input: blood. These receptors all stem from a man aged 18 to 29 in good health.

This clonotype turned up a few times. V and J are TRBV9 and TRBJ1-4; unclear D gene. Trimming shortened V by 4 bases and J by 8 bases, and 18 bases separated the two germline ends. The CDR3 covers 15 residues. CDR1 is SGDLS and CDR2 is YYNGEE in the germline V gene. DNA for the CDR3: TGTGCCAGCAGCCCCCTGAACCGGGTAGGGGAAAAACTGTTTTTT. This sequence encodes CASSPLNRVGEKLFF.

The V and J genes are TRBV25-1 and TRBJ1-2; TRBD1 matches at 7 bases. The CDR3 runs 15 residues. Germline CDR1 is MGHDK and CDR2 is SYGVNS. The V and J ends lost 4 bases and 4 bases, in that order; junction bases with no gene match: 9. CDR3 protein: CASSAMTGSIYGYTF. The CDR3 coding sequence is TGTGCCAGCAGTGCTATGACAGGGAGTATCTATGGCTACACCTTC.

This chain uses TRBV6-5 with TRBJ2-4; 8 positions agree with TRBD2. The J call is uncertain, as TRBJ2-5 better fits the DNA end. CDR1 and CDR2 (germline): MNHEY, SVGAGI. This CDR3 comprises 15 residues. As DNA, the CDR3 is TGTGCCAGTAAAGCGGGAGATGCGTTTGGGGAGACCCAGTACTTC. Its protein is CASKAGDAFGETQYF.

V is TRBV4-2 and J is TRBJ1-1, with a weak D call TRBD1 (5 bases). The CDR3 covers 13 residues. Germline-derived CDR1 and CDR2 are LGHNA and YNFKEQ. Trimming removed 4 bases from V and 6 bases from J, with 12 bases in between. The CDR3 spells CASSPRLGAEAFF. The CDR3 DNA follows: TGTGCCAGCAGCCCCAGGCTGGGGGCTGAAGCTTTCTTT.

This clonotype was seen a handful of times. In nucleotides, the CDR3 is TGTGCCAGCAGCTTAGGAGTAATGAGTACTTATCTCTACGAGCAGTACTTC. It codes for CASSLGVMSTYLYEQYF. V usage is TRBV7-2 and J usage is TRBJ2-7; no definite D call. V was cut by 1 base and J by 3 bases, with 19 bases left in between. CDR3 size: 17 residues. Per the germline V gene, CDR1 is SGHTA and CDR2 is FQGNSA.

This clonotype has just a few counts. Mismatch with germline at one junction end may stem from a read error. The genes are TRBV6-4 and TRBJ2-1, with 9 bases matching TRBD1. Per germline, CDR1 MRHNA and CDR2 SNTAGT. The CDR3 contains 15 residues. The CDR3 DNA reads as TGTGCCAGCAGTGCGGTGGGGACAGGGAGAAATGATCAGTTCTTC. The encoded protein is CASSAVGTGRNDQFF.

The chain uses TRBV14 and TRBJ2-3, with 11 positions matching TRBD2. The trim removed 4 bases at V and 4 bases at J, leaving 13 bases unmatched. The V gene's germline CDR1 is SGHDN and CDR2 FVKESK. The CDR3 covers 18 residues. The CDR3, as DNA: TGTGCCAGCAGCCCCAGGGGGGGGACTAGCGGCACTTCAGATACGCAGTATTTT. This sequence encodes CASSPRGGTSGTSDTQYF.

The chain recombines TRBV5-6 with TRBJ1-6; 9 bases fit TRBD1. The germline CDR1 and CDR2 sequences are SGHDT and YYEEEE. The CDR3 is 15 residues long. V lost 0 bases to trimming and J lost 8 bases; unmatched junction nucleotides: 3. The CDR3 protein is CASSLGGQGHSPLHF. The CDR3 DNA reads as TGTGCCAGCAGCTTGGGGGGACAGGGACATTCACCCCTCCACTTT.

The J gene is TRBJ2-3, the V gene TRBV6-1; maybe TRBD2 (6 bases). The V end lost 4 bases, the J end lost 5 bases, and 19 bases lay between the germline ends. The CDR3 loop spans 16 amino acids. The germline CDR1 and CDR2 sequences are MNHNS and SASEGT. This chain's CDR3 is CASSAHPGDGKDTQYF. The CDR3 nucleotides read TGTGCCAGCAGTGCCCATCCGGGAGACGGTAAAGATACGCAGTATTTT.

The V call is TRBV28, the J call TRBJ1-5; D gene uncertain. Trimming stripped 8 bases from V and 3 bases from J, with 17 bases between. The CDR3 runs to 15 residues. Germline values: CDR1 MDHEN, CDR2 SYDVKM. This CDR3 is CASLLRRQNNQPQHF. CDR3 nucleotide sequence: TGTGCCAGCCTACTTCGGCGTCAGAACAATCAGCCCCAGCATTTT.

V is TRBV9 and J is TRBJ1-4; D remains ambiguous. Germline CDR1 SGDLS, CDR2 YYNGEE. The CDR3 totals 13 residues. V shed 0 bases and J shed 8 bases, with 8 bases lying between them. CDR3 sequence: CASSVGYSEKLFF. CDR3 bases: TGTGCCAGCAGCGTAGGTTATAGCGAAAAACTGTTTTTT.

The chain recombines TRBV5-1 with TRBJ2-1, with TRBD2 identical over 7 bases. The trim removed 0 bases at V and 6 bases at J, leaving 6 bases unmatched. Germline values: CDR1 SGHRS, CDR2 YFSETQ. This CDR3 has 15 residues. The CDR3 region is CASSLGSRLANEQFF. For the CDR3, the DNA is TGCGCCAGCAGCTTGGGGTCCCGACTAGCCAATGAGCAGTTCTTC.

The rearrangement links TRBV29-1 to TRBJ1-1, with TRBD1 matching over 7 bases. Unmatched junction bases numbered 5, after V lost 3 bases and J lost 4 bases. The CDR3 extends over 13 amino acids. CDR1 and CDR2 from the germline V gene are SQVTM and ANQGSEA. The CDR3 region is CSVDRDRGTEAFF. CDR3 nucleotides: TGCAGCGTTGATCGGGACAGAGGCACTGAAGCTTTCTTT.

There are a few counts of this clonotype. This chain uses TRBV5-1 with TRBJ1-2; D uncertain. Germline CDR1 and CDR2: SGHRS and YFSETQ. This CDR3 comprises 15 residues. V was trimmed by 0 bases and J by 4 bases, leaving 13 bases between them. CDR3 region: CASSLEGHQFYGYTF. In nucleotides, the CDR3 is TGCGCCAGCAGCTTGGAAGGGCACCAGTTCTATGGCTACACCTTC.

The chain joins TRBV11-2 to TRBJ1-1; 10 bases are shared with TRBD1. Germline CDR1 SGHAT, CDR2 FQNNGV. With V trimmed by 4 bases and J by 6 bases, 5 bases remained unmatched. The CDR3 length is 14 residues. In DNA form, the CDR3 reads TGTGCCAGCAGCTCGACAGGGGGCATCGCTGAAGCTTTCTTT. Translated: CASSSTGGIAEAFF.

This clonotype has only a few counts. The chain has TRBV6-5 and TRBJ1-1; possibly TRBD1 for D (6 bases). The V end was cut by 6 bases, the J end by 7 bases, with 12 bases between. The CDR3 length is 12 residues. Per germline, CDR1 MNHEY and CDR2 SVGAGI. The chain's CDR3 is CASSRQGNEAFF. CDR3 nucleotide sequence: TGTGCCAGCAGCCGCCAGGGGAATGAAGCTTTCTTT.

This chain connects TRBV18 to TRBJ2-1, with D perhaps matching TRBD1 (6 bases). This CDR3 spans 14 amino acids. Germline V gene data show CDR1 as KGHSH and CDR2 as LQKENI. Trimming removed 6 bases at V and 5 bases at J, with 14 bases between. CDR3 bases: TGTGCCAGCTCTAATCAGGGGCCCCACAATGAGCAGTTCTTC. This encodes CASSNQGPHNEQFF.

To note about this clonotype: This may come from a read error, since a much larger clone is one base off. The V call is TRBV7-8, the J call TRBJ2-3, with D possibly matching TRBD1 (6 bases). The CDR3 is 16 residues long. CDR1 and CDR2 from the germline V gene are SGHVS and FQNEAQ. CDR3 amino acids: CASSLNSQGITETQYF. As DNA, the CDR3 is TGTGCCAGCAGCTTAAATTCCCAGGGGATCACAGAGACGCAGTATTTT.

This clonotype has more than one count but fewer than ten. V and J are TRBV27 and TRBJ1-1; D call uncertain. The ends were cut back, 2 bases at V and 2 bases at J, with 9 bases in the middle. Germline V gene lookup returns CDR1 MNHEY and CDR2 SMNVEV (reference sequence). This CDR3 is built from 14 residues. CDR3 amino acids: CASSLEWENTEAFF. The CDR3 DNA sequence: TGTGCCAGCAGTTTAGAGTGGGAAAACACTGAAGCTTTCTTT.

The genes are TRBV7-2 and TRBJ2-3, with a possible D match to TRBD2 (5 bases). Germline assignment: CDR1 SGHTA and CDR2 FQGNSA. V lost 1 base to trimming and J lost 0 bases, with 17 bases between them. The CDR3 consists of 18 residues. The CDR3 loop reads CASSLDVLGYSSTDTQYF. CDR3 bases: TGTGCCAGCAGCTTAGACGTACTAGGATACTCTAGCACAGATACGCAGTATTTT. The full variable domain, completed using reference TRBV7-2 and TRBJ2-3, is GAGVSQSPSNKVTEKGKDVELRCDPISGHTALYWYRQSLGQGLEFLIYFQGNSAPDKSGLPSDRFSAERTGGSVSTLTIQRTQQEDSAVYLCASSLDVLGYSSTDTQYFGPGTRLTVL.